The 3 T cell receptor beta chains given below trace back to one sample, sequenced in a study of technical replicates of blood from several donors. Data came from immunoSEQ multiplex PCR; TCRdb stores just in-frame clones and leaves some out. The repertoire consists of some 77,000 clones, with 92% occurring once and the leading ten covering around 0.37%. Specimen: T cells isolated from PBMCs. These TCRs come from a human donor in good health.

The CDR3 reads CASSLGPRALSYEQYF. CDR3 DNA: TGTGCCAGCAGCTTAGGGCCCAGGGCGCTCTCCTACGAGCAGTACTTC. The rearrangement joins TRBV7-9 to TRBJ2-7, with D perhaps TRBD1 (5 bases). Germline CDR1 is SEHNR and CDR2 is FQNEAQ (reference sequence). V lost 1 base, J lost 0 bases, and 13 bases lay in between. This CDR3 contains 16 residues.

The CDR3 DNA reads TGTGCCAGCAGTCCCCTAGACAGAATGAACACTGAAGCTTTCTTT. It specifies CASSPLDRMNTEAFF. The chain links TRBV28 to TRBJ1-1, with a weak D call TRBD1 (5 bases). From germline, CDR1 is MDHEN and CDR2 SYDVKM. Trimming removed 5 bases at V and 0 bases at J, with 13 bases between. The CDR3 is 15 residues long.

J is TRBJ1-2 and V is TRBV2; possible D gene TRBD1, 6 bases. V was shortened by 6 bases and J by 3 bases, with 17 bases between the two germline ends. Germline loops: CDR1 SNHLY, CDR2 FYNNEI. CDR3 size: 15 residues. The CDR3 coding sequence is TGTGCCAGCAGCAGGCAGGGGAGGGTTGACTATGGCTACACCTTC. Translated: CASSRQGRVDYGYTF.